The rows below give T cell receptor beta chains drawn from one sample of a study of radiation and T cells in renal cell carcinoma. Using immunoSEQ multiplex PCR, the repertoire was profiled, and TCRdb retains in-frame clones only, with some absent. The sample has some 75,000 clones, 82% seen once. Sequences were derived from blood, sampled from a patient whose treatment included radiotherapy and nephrectomy. These receptors all stem from a man between 60 and 75 years old with renal cell carcinoma. Both conserved end residues are trimmed from each CDR3. Each record gives: D gene, J gene, V gene, CDR3 protein. The D gene is left open where the match is weak.

d_gene: -
j_gene: TRBJ2-5
v_gene: TRBV5-1
CDR3aa: ASSLAGETQY

d_gene: -
j_gene: TRBJ1-6
v_gene: TRBV9
CDR3aa: ASGSYNSPLH

d_gene: -
j_gene: TRBJ2-5
v_gene: TRBV18
CDR3aa: ASSPPEGLQETQY

d_gene: -
j_gene: TRBJ2-2
v_gene: TRBV9
CDR3aa: ASSVETARNTGELF

d_gene: TRBD1
j_gene: TRBJ1-2
v_gene: TRBV7-9
CDR3aa: ASSDTGGGGGYT

d_gene: -
j_gene: TRBJ2-7
v_gene: TRBV10-2
CDR3aa: ASRPGPTYEQY

d_gene: -
j_gene: TRBJ2-2
v_gene: TRBV4-2
CDR3aa: ASSQAQGANTGELF

d_gene: -
j_gene: TRBJ1-2
v_gene: TRBV7-9
CDR3aa: ASSSRGQGGYT

d_gene: -
j_gene: TRBJ2-7
v_gene: TRBV4-2
CDR3aa: ASSQYPMQGTTYEQY

d_gene: TRBD2
j_gene: TRBJ2-1
v_gene: TRBV10-2
CDR3aa: ASRLADNEQF

d_gene: TRBD2
j_gene: TRBJ2-5
v_gene: TRBV27
CDR3aa: ASSLAGAGSDETQY

d_gene: -
j_gene: TRBJ1-1
v_gene: TRBV2
CDR3aa: ASCRAQNTEAF

d_gene: -
j_gene: TRBJ1-2
v_gene: TRBV5-4
CDR3aa: ASSTTLGYGYT

d_gene: -
j_gene: TRBJ2-7
v_gene: TRBV29-1
CDR3aa: SVVVTASTYEQY

d_gene: -
j_gene: TRBJ2-1
v_gene: TRBV7-9
CDR3aa: ASSDRLGRNNNEQF

d_gene: TRBD1
j_gene: TRBJ2-2
v_gene: TRBV7-9
CDR3aa: ASSTDRGNLGRELF

d_gene: -
j_gene: TRBJ1-2
v_gene: TRBV5-1
CDR3aa: ASSLHAGVYGYT

d_gene: -
j_gene: TRBJ2-5
v_gene: TRBV5-4
CDR3aa: ASSHAGYQETQY

d_gene: -
j_gene: TRBJ2-3
v_gene: TRBV6-6
CDR3aa: ASSVQGPDTQY

d_gene: -
j_gene: TRBJ2-7
v_gene: TRBV5-8
CDR3aa: ASSRLYEQY